A selection of T cell receptor beta chains follows, all from one sample in a study of glioma-infiltrating T cells after dendritic cell vaccination. Data came from immunoSEQ multiplex PCR; TCRdb stores just in-frame clones and leaves some out. The table includes about 95,000 clones, around 85% detected once. Source: blood, taken before dendritic cell vaccination. The source of these receptors is a human donor with glioblastoma. Each CDR3 is given with its conserved first and last residue. The order of the fields is V gene, D gene, J gene, CDR3 protein, CDR3 DNA. A D gene is named only where the DNA matches it firmly.

>TRBV9|.|TRBJ2-7
CASSLPYEQYF
TGTGCCAGCAGCCTCCCCTACGAGCAGTACTTC
>TRBV2|TRBD1|TRBJ1-2
CASSQQGVTDYGYTF
TGTGCCAGCAGCCAACAGGGGGTAACTGACTATGGCTACACCTTC
>TRBV6-1|TRBD2|TRBJ2-3
CASSTTSGSTDTQYF
TGTGCCAGCAGTACGACTAGCGGGAGCACAGATACGCAGTATTTT
>TRBV29-1|.|TRBJ1-2
CSTESQDYGYTF
TGCAGCACCGAAAGCCAGGACTATGGCTACACCTTC
>TRBV4-1|TRBD1|TRBJ1-3
CASSQARPGQANSGNTIYF
TGCGCCAGCAGCCAGGCCCGGCCCGGACAGGCGAACTCTGGAAACACCATATATTTT
>TRBV4-1|.|TRBJ1-1
CASSQETVMNTEAFF
TGCGCCAGCAGCCAAGAGACAGTCATGAACACTGAAGCTTTCTTT
>TRBV7-9|TRBD2|TRBJ2-5
CASNLPRERGRQETQYF
TGTGCCAGCAACTTGCCGCGCGAGCGGGGGAGACAAGAGACCCAGTACTTC
>TRBV9|TRBD2|TRBJ2-7
CASSVAGEGYEQYF
TGTGCCAGCAGCGTTGCGGGGGAGGGCTACGAGCAGTACTTC
>TRBV19|TRBD2|TRBJ2-1
CASSIGTSGRYNEQFF
TGTGCCAGTAGTATAGGGACTAGCGGGAGATACAATGAGCAGTTCTTC
>TRBV21-1|.|TRBJ2-5
CASSRETGALAETQYF
TGTGCCAGCAGCAGAGAAACTGGTGCCCTCGCGGAGACCCAGTACTTC
>TRBV7-2|.|TRBJ2-2
CASSFMGGVGTGELFF
TGTGCCAGCAGCTTCATGGGCGGGGTGGGAACCGGGGAGCTGTTTTTT
>TRBV5-1|TRBD2|TRBJ2-1
CASSVLAGGYNEQFF
TGCGCCAGCAGCGTACTAGCGGGGGGGTACAATGAGCAGTTCTTC
>TRBV10-2|.|TRBJ2-3
CATRRRGTISTDTQYF
TGCGCCACCCGCCGCCGGGGTACCATTAGCACAGATACGCAGTATTTT
>TRBV4-1|TRBD1|TRBJ2-1
CASSQLWDRGNEQFF
TGCGCCAGCAGCCAATTGTGGGACAGGGGTAATGAGCAGTTCTTC
>TRBV6-6|.|TRBJ2-1
CASSPPTSSNEQFF
TGTGCCAGCAGCCCCCCAACTAGTTCCAATGAGCAGTTCTTC
>TRBV6-5|.|TRBJ2-7
CASRASYEQYF
TGTGCCAGCAGGGCATCATACGAGCAGTACTTC
>TRBV10-1|.|TRBJ2-3
CASSELGTTSTDTQYF
TGCGCCAGCAGTGAGTTGGGGACAACAAGCACAGATACGCAGTATTTT
>TRBV2|TRBD1|TRBJ1-2
CASSGGTRDREYNYGYTF
TGTGCCAGCAGTGGAGGGACTCGGGACAGGGAGTATAACTATGGCTACACCTTC
>TRBV6-5|.|TRBJ2-3
CASSYGSGNTDTQYF
TGTGCCAGCAGTTACGGGAGCGGAAACACAGATACGCAGTATTTT
>TRBV7-9|.|TRBJ1-2
CASSLVVRRGPPGYTF
TGTGCCAGCAGCTTAGTTGTGAGGAGGGGCCCTCCCGGCTACACCTTC
>TRBV2|.|TRBJ2-5
CASRAGTRGSGTQYF
TGTGCCAGCAGGGCCGGGACTCGGGGTTCGGGGACCCAGTACTTC
>TRBV4-2|.|TRBJ2-1
CASSQVSSGNEQFF
TGTGCCAGCAGCCAAGTAAGCAGCGGCAATGAGCAGTTCTTC
>TRBV19|.|TRBJ1-1
CASSRMSTEAFF
TGTGCCAGTAGTAGAATGAGCACTGAAGCTTTCTTT
>TRBV6-5|.|TRBJ2-1
CASSQGHGYNEQFF
TGTGCCAGCAGTCAGGGACATGGATACAATGAGCAGTTCTTC